The TCR beta chain described here comes from a study of blood T cell repertoires in COVID-19. Profiled with immunoSEQ multiplex PCR; TCRdb holds only in-frame clones, not every one. The table records under 75,000 clones, over 75% of them present only once. Germline V lookup: CDR1 SQVTM, CDR2 ANQGSEA. This CDR3 comprises 14 residues. V shed 4 bases and J 0 bases; nucleotides not matched to a gene: 4. The clonotype comes from a human donor in a cohort sampled during active COVID-19. The V gene is TRBV29-1, the J gene TRBJ2-3; 7 bases agree with TRBD1. Sequencing was done on a sample of peripheral blood. The CDR3 DNA sequence: TGCAGCGTTGGACCGGGACAGAGCACAGATACGCAGTATTTT. Its translation: CSVGPGQSTDTQYF.